This T cell receptor beta chain appears in the sequencing data of a study of blood T cell repertoires in COVID-19 (TCRdb year 2020). Study-wide context: Samples covering the acute and convalescent phases of COVID-19 were provided by collaborators in the United States, Italy and Spain. The prospective study material was composed of cDNA or gDNA derived from T cells, B-cell-depleted T cells, or PBMCs. A de-identified subject ID, COVID-19 status, age in years and sex were almost always included in the sample metadata. HLA class I and class II types, where available, came from metadata supplied by the sample provider rather than from assay-based typing. The repertoires were released in a freely available public database intended as a resource for research on the immune response to SARS-CoV-2. The dataset comprised deeply sampled blood TCRbeta repertoires from subjects exposed to, actively infected with, or recovered from COVID-19. The samples were drawn from the first 160 participants of the ongoing ImmuneRACE study and from about 1,200 subjects provided by 6 global collaborators.

The immunoSEQ Assay, a bias-controlled multiplex PCR, was used to amplify TCRbeta CDR3 regions from genomic DNA. Turning to the authors' computational methods: Nucleated cell counts per sample were estimated from amplification of reference gene primers within the assay. To quantify the absolute abundance of each unique TCRbeta CDR3 rearrangement, sequence reads were collapsed and filtered. For each sample, productive Simpson clonality was calculated as the square root of Simpson's diversity index across productive rearrangements. TCRdb took this table from immuneACCESS and kept in-frame rearrangements with V and J called. Such tables lack part of the clones; where checked against another copy, unresolved V genes explain under half of the gap, and the rest is unexplained. Clone size and the V and J calls come from that table; the DNA yielded D and trimming. The sample data list tens of thousands of clones, and 80% to 90% of these were observed just once. Roughly a tenth of the sample goes to the ten largest clones.

The collaborating institutions used their own protocols to collect whole blood in K2EDTA tubes. For TCRbeta analysis, collaborators shipped samples as frozen whole blood, isolated PBMCs, or DNA extracted from either of those sample types. Comment on this clone: Its antigen remains unidentified. Nothing much larger sits one base from this clone, and base qualities are not available.

The CDR3 contains 12 residues, cysteine and phenylalanine counted. This entry keeps only the CDR3 DNA: 36 bases, framed from base 1. V ends up 5 bases short and J 7 bases short, with an unmatched junction base count of 3. CDR1 and CDR2 (MDHEN, SYDVKM) derive from the germline V gene. Findings and caveats that apply to the study as a whole: Clinical and demographic metadata were provided uncurated, with the amount varying by source and participant.

The TCR sequence derives from a human donor in a cohort sampled during active COVID-19. The sequence is built from TRBV28 and TRBJ2-7; TRBD2 agrees with 9 junctional bases. The sample was peripheral blood. The CDR3 region reads CASSRGLAEQYF. The base sequence is TGTGCCAGCAGTCGCGGACTAGCGGAGCAGTACTTC.